This T cell receptor (beta chain) comes out of a study of T-cell memory formation after mild COVID-19. As for the study in general: Clustering of TCRs was largely donor specific. Study observations and caveats: Whether second-wave clones peaking at day 37 were SARS-CoV-2 specific went unconfirmed. Day 15 to 85 contracting clones showed balanced CD4/CD8; day 15 to 37 expanders favored CD4+.

5'RACE with constant-segment primers yielded barcoded, UMI-tagged TCR alpha and TCR beta cDNA libraries. In TCRdb, the 5' RACE reads were re-called with MiXCR into one record per CDR3 protein. This sample has tens of thousands of distinct CDR3 sequences; 28% occur once, and the top ten carry 40% to 45%. The CDR3 has 16 amino acids. V shed 6 bases and J 6 bases; nucleotides not matched to a gene: 9. With regard to this clonotype: Its antigen is undetermined.

The sample consisted of PBMCs or a T cell subset sorted from them (not recorded which). The clonotype originates from a young man who had mild COVID-19 (a few samples of this study predate the infection). Cell type and time point are not known. The chain is built from TRBV12-3 or TRBV12-4 and TRBJ2-2, with 11 positions matching TRBD2. CDR3 bases: TGTGCCAGCAGCCCGCCCGCACTAGCGGGGGCCGGGGAGCTGTTTTTT. This encodes CASSPPALAGAGELFF.